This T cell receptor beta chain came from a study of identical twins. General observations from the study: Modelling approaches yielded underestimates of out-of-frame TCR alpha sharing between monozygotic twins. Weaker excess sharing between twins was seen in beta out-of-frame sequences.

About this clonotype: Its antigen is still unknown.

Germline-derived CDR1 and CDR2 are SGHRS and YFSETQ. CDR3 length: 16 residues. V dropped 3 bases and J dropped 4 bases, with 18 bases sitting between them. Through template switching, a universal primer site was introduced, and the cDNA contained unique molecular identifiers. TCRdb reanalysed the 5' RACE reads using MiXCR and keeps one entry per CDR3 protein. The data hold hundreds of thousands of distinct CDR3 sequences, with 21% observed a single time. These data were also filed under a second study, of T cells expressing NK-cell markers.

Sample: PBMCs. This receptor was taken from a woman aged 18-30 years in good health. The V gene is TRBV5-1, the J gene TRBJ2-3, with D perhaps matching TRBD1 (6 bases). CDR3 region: CASSWLTGETADTQYF. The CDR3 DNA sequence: TGCGCCAGCAGCTGGTTGACAGGTGAAACAGCAGATACGCAGTATTTT.